This TCR beta chain was profiled in a study of radiation and T cells in renal cell carcinoma. Study outcomes and limitations: From baseline, blood top tumor clonotypes peaked at 2 weeks post-radiation.

Time point given: blood 2 weeks post-SBRT. The treatment is: 15 Gy SBRT to primary tumor, nephrectomy 4 weeks later. Points on this clone: What it recognizes is unknown.

Repertoires were generated with immunoSEQ multiplex PCR, while TCRdb's copy carries only in-frame clones and drops some. The data contain roughly 150,000 clones, over 80% of them singletons. CDR3 size: 16 residues. Germline V gene data show CDR1 as MNHEY and CDR2 as SVGAGI. Trimming cost V 2 bases and J 8 bases, with 21 bases left between them. The receptor comes from a woman between 50 and 59 years old with renal cell carcinoma. The V call is TRBV6-5, the J call TRBJ1-1; a weak D match, TRBD1 (5 bases). The sequenced sample was blood, obtained from a patient whose treatment included radiotherapy and nephrectomy. CDR3: CASSYRMGGGQGEAFF. The CDR3 DNA follows: TGTGCCAGCAGTTACCGTATGGGAGGCGGCCAGGGAGAAGCTTTCTTT.